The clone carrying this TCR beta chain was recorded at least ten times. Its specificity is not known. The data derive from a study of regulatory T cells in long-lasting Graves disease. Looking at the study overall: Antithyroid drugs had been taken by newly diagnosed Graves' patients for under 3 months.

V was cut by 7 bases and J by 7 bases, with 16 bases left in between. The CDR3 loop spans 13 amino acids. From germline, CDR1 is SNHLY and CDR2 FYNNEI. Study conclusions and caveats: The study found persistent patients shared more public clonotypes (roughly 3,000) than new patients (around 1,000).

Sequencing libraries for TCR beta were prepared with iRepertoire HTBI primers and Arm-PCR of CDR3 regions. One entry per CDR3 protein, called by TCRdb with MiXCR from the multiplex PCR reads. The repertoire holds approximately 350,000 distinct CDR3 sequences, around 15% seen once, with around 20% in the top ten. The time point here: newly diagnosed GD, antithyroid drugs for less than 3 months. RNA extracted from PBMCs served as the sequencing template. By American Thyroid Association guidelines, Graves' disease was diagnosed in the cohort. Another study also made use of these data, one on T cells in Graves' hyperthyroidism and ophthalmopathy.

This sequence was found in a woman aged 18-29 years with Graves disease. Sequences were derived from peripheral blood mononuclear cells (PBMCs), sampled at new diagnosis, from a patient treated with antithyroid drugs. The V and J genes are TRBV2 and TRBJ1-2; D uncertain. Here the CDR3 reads CASTRSLAGGYTF. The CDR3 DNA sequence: TGTGCCAGCACCCGGTCATTAGCGGGTGGCTACACCTTC.